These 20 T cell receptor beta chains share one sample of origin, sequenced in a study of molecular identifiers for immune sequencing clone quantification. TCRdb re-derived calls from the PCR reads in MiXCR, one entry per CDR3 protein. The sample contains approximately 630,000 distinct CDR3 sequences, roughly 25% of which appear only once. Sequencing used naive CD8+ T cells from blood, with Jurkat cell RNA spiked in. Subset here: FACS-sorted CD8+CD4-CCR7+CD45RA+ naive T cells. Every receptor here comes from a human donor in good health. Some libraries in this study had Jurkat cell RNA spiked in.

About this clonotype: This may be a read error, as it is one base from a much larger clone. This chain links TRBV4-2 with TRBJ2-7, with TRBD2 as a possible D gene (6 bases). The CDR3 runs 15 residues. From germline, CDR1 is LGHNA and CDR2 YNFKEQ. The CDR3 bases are TGTGCCGGCAGCCAAGTGGTCGGGAGCGGCTACGAGCAGTACTTC. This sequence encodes CAGSQVVGSGYEQYF.

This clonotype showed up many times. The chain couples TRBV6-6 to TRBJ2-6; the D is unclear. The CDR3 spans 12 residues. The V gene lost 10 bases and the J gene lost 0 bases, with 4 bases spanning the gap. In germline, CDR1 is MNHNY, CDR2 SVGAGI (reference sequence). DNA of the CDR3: TGTGCCACCTTCTCTGGGGCCAACGTCCTGACTTTC. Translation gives CATFSGANVLTF.

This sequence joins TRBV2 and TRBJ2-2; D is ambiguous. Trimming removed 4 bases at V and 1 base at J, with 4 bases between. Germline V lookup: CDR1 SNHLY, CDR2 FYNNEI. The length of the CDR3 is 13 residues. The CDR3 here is CASSGLNTGELFF. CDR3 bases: TGTGCCAGCAGTGGTTTGAACACCGGGGAGCTGTTTTTT.

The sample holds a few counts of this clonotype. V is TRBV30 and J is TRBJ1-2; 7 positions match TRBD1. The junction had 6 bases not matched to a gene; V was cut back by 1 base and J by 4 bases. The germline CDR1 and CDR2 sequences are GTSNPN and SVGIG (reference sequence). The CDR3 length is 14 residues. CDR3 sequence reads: CAWSAPRQGYGYTF. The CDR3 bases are TGTGCCTGGAGTGCCCCTCGACAGGGCTATGGCTACACCTTC.

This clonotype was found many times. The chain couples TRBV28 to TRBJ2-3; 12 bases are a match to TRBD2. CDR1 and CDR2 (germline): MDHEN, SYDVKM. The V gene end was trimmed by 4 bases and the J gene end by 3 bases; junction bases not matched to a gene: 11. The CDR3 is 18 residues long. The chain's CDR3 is CASSSSGTSGPRTDTQYF. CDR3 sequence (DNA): TGTGCCAGCAGTTCCTCCGGGACTAGCGGGCCCCGGACAGATACGCAGTATTTT. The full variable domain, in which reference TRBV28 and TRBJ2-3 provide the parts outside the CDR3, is DVKVTQSSRYLVKRTGEKVFLECVQDMDHENMFWYRQDPGLGLRLIYFSYDVKMKEKGDIPEGYSVSREKKERFSLILESASTNQTSMYLCASSSSGTSGPRTDTQYFGPGTRLTVL.

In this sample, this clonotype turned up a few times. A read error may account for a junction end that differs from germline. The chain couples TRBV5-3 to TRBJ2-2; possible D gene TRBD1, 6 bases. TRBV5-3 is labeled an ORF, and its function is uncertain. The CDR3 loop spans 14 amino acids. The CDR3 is CASSLWDNPGELFF. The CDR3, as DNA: TGTGCCAGCAGCTTGTGGGACAATCCCGGGGAGCTGTTTTTT.

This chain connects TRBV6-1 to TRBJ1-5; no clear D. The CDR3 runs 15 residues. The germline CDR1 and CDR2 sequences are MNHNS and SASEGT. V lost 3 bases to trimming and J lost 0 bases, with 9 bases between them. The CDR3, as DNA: TGTGCCAGCAGTGAGGTTCGGTATAGCAATCAGCCCCAGCATTTT. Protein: CASSEVRYSNQPQHF.

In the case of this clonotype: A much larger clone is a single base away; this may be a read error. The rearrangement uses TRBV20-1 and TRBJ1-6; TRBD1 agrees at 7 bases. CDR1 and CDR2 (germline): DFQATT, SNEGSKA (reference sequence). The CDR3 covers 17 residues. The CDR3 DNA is TGCAGTGCTAGGCTGCAGGGGGATAGCTCCTATAATTCACCCCTCCCCTTT. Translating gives CSARLQGDSSYNSPLPF.

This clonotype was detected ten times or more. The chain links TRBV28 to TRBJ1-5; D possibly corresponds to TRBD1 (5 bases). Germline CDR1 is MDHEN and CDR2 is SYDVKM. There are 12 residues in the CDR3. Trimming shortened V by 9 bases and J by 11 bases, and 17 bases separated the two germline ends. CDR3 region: CASKGTPPAQHF. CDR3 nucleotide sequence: TGTGCCAGTAAAGGGACCCCCCCGGCCCAGCATTTT.

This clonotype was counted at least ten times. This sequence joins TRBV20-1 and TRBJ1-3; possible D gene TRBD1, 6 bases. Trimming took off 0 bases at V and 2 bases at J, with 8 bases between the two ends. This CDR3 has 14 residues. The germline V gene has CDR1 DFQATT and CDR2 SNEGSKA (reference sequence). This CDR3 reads CSAREGTTGNTIYF. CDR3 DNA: TGCAGTGCTAGAGAGGGGACAACTGGAAACACCATATATTTT.

CDR3 coding DNA: TGTGCCAGCAGCTTATCTCGAGCGGGAGGGCGAAATGAGCAGTTCTTC. It encodes CASSLSRAGGRNEQFF. The rearrangement links TRBV11-3 to TRBJ2-1; 10 nucleotides line up with TRBD2. This CDR3 has 16 amino acids. Germline V CDR1 and CDR2: SGHNT, YENEEA. V gave up 2 bases and J gave up 7 bases; unmatched junction bases: 8.

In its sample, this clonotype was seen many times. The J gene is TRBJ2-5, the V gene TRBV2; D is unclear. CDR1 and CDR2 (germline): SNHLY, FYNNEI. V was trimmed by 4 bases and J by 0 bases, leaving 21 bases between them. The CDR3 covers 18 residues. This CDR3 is CASSGLGSAGPYQETQYF. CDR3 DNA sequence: TGTGCCAGCAGTGGTCTGGGGTCGGCCGGGCCCTACCAAGAGACCCAGTACTTC.

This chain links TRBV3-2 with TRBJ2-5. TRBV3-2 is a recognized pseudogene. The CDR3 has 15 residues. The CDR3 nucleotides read TGTGCCAGCAGCCAAGATCTGGGCATCCAAGAGACCCAGTACTTC. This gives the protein CASSQDLGIQETQYF.

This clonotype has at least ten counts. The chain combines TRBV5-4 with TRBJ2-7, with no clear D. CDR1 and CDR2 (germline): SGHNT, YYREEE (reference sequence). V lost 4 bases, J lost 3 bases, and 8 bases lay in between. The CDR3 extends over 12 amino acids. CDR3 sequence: CASSELGYEQYF. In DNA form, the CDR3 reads TGTGCCAGCAGCGAGTTGGGCTACGAGCAGTACTTC.

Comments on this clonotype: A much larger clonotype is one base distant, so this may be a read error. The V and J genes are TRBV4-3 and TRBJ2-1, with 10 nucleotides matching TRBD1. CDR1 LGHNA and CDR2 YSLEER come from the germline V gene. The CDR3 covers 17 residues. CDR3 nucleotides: TGCGCCAGCAGCAAAGATATGGGACAGGGGTTCTACAATGAGCAGTTCTTC. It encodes CASSKDMGQGFYNEQFF.

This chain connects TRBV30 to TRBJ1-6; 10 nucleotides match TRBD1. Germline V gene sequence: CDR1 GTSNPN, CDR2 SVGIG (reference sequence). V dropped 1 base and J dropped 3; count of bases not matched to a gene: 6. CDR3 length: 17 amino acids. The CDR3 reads CAWSAPGQGFYNSPLHF. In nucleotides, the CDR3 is TGTGCCTGGAGTGCTCCGGGACAGGGGTTCTATAATTCACCCCTCCACTTT.

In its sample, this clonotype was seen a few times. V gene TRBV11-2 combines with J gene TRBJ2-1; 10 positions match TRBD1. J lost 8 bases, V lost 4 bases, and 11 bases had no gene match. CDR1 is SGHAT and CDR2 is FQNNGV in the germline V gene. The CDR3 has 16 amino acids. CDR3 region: CASSSGQGRVTHEQFF. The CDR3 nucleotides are TGTGCCAGCAGCTCGGGACAGGGGAGGGTTACCCATGAGCAGTTCTTC.

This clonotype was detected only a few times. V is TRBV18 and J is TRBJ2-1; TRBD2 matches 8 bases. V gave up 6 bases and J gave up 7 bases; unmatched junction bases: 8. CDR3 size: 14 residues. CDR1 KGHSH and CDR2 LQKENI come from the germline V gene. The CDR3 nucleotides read TGTGCCAGCTCCCCGGGGGGGTACCAGAATGAGCAGTTCTTC. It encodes CASSPGGYQNEQFF.

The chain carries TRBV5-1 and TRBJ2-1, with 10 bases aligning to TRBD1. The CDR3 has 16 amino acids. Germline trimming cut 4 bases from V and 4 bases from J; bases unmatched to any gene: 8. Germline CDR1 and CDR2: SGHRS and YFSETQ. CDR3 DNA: TGCGCCAGCAGCACGAGACAGGGGGCGATTTACAATGAGCAGTTCTTC. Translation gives CASSTRQGAIYNEQFF.

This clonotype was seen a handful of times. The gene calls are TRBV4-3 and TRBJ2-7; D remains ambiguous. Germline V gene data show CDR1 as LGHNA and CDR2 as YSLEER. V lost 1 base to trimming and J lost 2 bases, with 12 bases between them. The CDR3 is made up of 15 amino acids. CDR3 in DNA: TGCGCCAGCAGCCAAGTCCCCACTACCGCCTACGAGCAGTACTTC. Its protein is CASSQVPTTAYEQYF.